This paragraph covers one T cell receptor (beta chain) sequence. V was pared by 0 bases and J by 1 base, with 9 bases between. Germline V CDR1 and CDR2: MNHEY, SVGEGT. This CDR3 contains 15 residues. The sample belongs to a study of blood T cell repertoires in COVID-19. Profiling relied on immunoSEQ multiplex PCR, and the TCRdb table lists in-frame clones only, not all of them. The table has just over 60,000 clones, over 60% seen once. Enrolled during active infection, Seattle patients were then followed longitudinally. This sequence was found in a man aged 25-40 years with COVID-19, enrolled during active disease. The material sequenced was peripheral blood. V is TRBV6-2 or TRBV6-3 and J is TRBJ2-5; tentatively, D is TRBD2 (5 bases). The CDR3 reads CASSYSTRPQETQYF. The CDR3 nucleotides read TGTGCCAGCAGTTACTCAACTAGGCCCCAAGAGACCCAGTACTTC.